These T cell receptor beta chains were read from a single sample in a study of vaccination and CD4 T cells after COVID-19. Each CDR3 protein is one row after TCRdb ran MiXCR on the PCR reads. The sample holds fewer than 10,000 distinct CDR3 sequences, 45% seen once. These receptors are not linked to any known antigen. The specimen sequenced was CD4+ T cells from blood, cultured in vitro. These receptors were collected from a human donor who had recovered from COVID-19. CDR3s include the opening cysteine and the closing phenylalanine or tryptophan. A D gene is named only where the DNA matches it firmly. The size of a clone is reported for some rows only, either as once, few or many, or as a class for expanded clones.

J: TRBJ2-7; V: TRBV24-1; D: .; size: .; DNA: TGTGCCACCAGTGATTCGACAGCCCCCTACGAGCAGTACTTC; CDR3: CATSDSTAPYEQYF
J: TRBJ1-1; V: TRBV12-3/TRBV12-4; D: .; size: .; DNA: TGTGCCAGCATTCCCCAGGGGACGCAGAACACTGAAGCTTTCTTT; CDR3: CASIPQGTQNTEAFF
J: TRBJ2-5; V: TRBV20-1; D: .; size: .; DNA: TGCAGTGCTAGAGATTCTCATAGTAGGGATGAGGAGACCCAGTACTTC; CDR3: CSARDSHSRDEETQYF
J: TRBJ1-2; V: TRBV30; D: .; size: .; DNA: TGTGCCTGGAGTCATGAGTATGGCTACACCTTC; CDR3: CAWSHEYGYTF
J: TRBJ2-7; V: TRBV30; D: TRBD1; size: .; DNA: TGTGCCTGGGGCGTGCAGGGGGCCTACGAGCAGTACTTC; CDR3: CAWGVQGAYEQYF
J: TRBJ1-3; V: TRBV7-2; D: .; size: .; DNA: TGTGCCAGCAGCTTCTATCAGGACGGAAACACCATATATTTT; CDR3: CASSFYQDGNTIYF
J: TRBJ1-2; V: TRBV20-1; D: .; size: few; DNA: TGCAGTGCTCTAGGCTCCGGGGACTATGGCTACACCTTC; CDR3: CSALGSGDYGYTF
J: TRBJ2-3; V: TRBV5-6; D: .; size: once; DNA: TGTGCCAGCAGCTGGAGTAGCACAGATACGCAGTATTTT; CDR3: CASSWSSTDTQYF
J: TRBJ2-7; V: TRBV6-2/TRBV6-3; D: .; size: .; DNA: TGTGCCAGCAGTCGTATCTACGAGCAGTACTTC; CDR3: CASSRIYEQYF
J: TRBJ2-1; V: TRBV6-5; D: .; size: .; DNA: TGTGCCAGCAGTTACCACAGGCGTCCCTCCTACAATGAGCAGTTCTTC; CDR3: CASSYHRRPSYNEQFF
J: TRBJ2-7; V: TRBV20-1; D: .; size: .; DNA: TGCAGTGCTGGGGGTAAAGGCTACGAGCAGTACTTC; CDR3: CSAGGKGYEQYF
J: TRBJ1-4; V: TRBV20-1; D: .; size: few; DNA: TGCAGTGCTAGAAGACAGAATGAAAAACTGTTTTTT; CDR3: CSARRQNEKLFF
J: TRBJ2-1; V: TRBV20-1; D: TRBD2; size: .; DNA: TGCAGTTCCTATTGGACTAGCGTCAATGAGCAGTTCTTC; CDR3: CSSYWTSVNEQFF
J: TRBJ2-5; V: TRBV6-1; D: TRBD1; size: few; DNA: TGTGCCAGCAGGGCAGCCGGGACAGGGCAAGAGACCCAGTACTTC; CDR3: CASRAAGTGQETQYF
J: TRBJ2-1; V: TRBV7-3; D: .; size: .; DNA: TGTGCCAGCAGCTTCTCTGGAAATGAGCAGTTCTTC; CDR3: CASSFSGNEQFF
J: TRBJ1-1; V: TRBV4-1; D: .; size: few; DNA: TGCGCCAGCAGCCAAGAGGTCGGCCACACTGAAGCTTTCTTT; CDR3: CASSQEVGHTEAFF
J: TRBJ1-6; V: TRBV27; D: .; size: few; DNA: TGTGCCAGCGCCTCGCGACGGGATAATTCACCCCTCCACTTT; CDR3: CASASRRDNSPLHF
J: TRBJ2-5; V: TRBV7-2; D: TRBD2; size: .; DNA: TGTGCCAGCAGCTTAGGCGCTAGCGGGGGGACTCAAGAGACCCAGTACTTC; CDR3: CASSLGASGGTQETQYF
J: TRBJ1-1; V: TRBV10-1; D: TRBD1; size: .; DNA: TGCGCCAGCAGCCCAAACGACAGGGTCAACACTGAAGCTTTCTTT; CDR3: CASSPNDRVNTEAFF
J: TRBJ1-6; V: TRBV30; D: .; size: few; DNA: TGTGCCGGCAAAAATCTTCATAATTCACCCCTCCACTTT; CDR3: CAGKNLHNSPLHF
J: TRBJ1-1; V: TRBV30; D: TRBD1; size: .; DNA: TGTGCCTGGATGCGACAGGGTACAGCTTCTGAAGCTTTCTTT; CDR3: CAWMRQGTASEAFF
J: TRBJ1-5; V: TRBV5-1; D: .; size: .; DNA: TGCGCCAGCAGCTTGGGGGGAGGGGATCAGCCCCAGCATTTT; CDR3: CASSLGGGDQPQHF
J: TRBJ1-1; V: TRBV27; D: .; size: .; DNA: TGTGCCAGCAGCCCGGGACGGATGTTGGCTGAAGCTTTCTTT; CDR3: CASSPGRMLAEAFF
J: TRBJ1-1; V: TRBV29-1; D: TRBD1; size: few; DNA: TGCAGCGCAAAGGGACAGGGAGGCTTTAGTGAAGCTTTCTTT; CDR3: CSAKGQGGFSEAFF
J: TRBJ2-7; V: TRBV7-2; D: TRBD1; size: .; DNA: TGTGCCAGCAGCTCACCAAGGACAGGGATAGTCTACGAGCAGTACTTC; CDR3: CASSSPRTGIVYEQYF
J: TRBJ1-1; V: TRBV6-1; D: .; size: few; DNA: TGTGCCAGCAGTGGTTCGACAGGGAACACTGAAGCTTTCTTT; CDR3: CASSGSTGNTEAFF
J: TRBJ2-2; V: TRBV24-1; D: .; size: few; DNA: TGTGCCACCAGTACGGTGAACACCGGGGAGCTGTTTTTT; CDR3: CATSTVNTGELFF
J: TRBJ2-5; V: TRBV6-1; D: .; size: .; DNA: TGTGCCAGCAACCAGGGAAAAGGAGGGACCCAGTACTTC; CDR3: CASNQGKGGTQYF
J: TRBJ2-7; V: TRBV15; D: .; size: .; DNA: TGTGCCACCAGCAGAGTTCTAGGGTCCAAGCAGTACTTC; CDR3: CATSRVLGSKQYF
J: TRBJ1-2; V: TRBV20-1; D: TRBD1; size: .; DNA: TGCAGTGCATGGGACAGGGGTGGCTACACCTTC; CDR3: CSAWDRGGYTF
J: TRBJ2-3; V: TRBV20-1; D: .; size: few; DNA: TGCAGTGCTAGAGTTCGGGGGATCACAGATACGCAGTATTTT; CDR3: CSARVRGITDTQYF
J: TRBJ2-3; V: TRBV24-1; D: .; size: .; DNA: TGTGCCACCGGGGCAGACACCACAGATACGCAGTATTTT; CDR3: CATGADTTDTQYF
J: TRBJ2-5; V: TRBV15; D: .; size: .; DNA: TGTGCCACCAGCAGAGATTGGGGAGAGACCCAGTACTTC; CDR3: CATSRDWGETQYF
J: TRBJ1-2; V: TRBV30; D: .; size: few; DNA: TGTGCCTGGAGTAAGGGGAATTTCTATGGCTACACCTTC; CDR3: CAWSKGNFYGYTF
J: TRBJ1-3; V: TRBV6-1; D: .; size: few; DNA: TGTGCCAGCAAGGCGGCAGCAACTGGAAACACCATATATTTT; CDR3: CASKAAATGNTIYF
J: TRBJ1-2; V: TRBV10-3; D: .; size: .; DNA: TGTGCCATCACATTTGCCGGGGGGGGCTACACCTTC; CDR3: CAITFAGGGYTF
J: TRBJ1-2; V: TRBV6-1; D: .; size: .; DNA: TGTGCCAGCACGGCGGGGTTTACCCTAGCTAACTATGGCTACACCTTC; CDR3: CASTAGFTLANYGYTF
J: TRBJ2-5; V: TRBV7-6; D: TRBD1; size: .; DNA: TGTGCCAGCAGCCTATTGGGACAGAAAGAGACCCAGTACTTC; CDR3: CASSLLGQKETQYF
J: TRBJ1-2; V: TRBV28; D: .; size: .; DNA: TGTGCCAGCCTAGCCTCGGGGGGGGTGAACTATGGCTACACCTTC; CDR3: CASLASGGVNYGYTF